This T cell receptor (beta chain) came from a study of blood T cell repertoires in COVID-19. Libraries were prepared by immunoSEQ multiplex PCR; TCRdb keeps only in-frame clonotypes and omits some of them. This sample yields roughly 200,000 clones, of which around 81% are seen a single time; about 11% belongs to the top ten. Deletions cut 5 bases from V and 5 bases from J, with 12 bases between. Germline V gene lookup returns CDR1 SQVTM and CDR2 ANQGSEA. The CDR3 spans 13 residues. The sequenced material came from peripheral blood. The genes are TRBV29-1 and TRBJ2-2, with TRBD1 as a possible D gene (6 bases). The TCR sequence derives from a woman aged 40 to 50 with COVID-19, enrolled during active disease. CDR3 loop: CSVPGARTGELFF. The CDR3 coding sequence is TGCAGCGTTCCAGGGGCGCGTACCGGGGAGCTGTTTTTT.